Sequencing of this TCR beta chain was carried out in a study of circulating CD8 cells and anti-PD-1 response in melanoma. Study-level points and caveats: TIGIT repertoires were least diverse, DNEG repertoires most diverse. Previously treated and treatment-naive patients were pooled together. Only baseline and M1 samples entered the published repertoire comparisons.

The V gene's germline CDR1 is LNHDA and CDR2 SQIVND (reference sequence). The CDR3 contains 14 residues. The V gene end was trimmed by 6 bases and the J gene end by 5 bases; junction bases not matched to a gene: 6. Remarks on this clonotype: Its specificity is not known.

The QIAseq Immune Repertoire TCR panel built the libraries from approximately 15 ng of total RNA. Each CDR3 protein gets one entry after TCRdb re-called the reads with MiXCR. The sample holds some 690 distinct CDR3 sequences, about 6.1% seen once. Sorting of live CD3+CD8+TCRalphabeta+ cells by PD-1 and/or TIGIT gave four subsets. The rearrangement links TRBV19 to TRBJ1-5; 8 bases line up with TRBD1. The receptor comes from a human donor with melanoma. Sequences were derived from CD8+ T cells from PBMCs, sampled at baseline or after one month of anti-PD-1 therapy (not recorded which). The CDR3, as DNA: TGTGCCAGTAGATCGGGCAGGGGGCATCAGCCCCAGCATTTT. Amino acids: CASRSGRGHQPQHF.